In its sample, the clone carrying this T cell receptor (beta chain) ranks as medium-sized. Its antigen is unknown. The CDR3 totals 15 residues. V lost 0 bases and J lost 0, with 7 bases in between. Germline CDR1 reads SGHRS; CDR2 reads YFSETQ. Researchers prepared the TCRbeta library using unique molecular identifiers, the study reports. TCRdb fed the PCR reads into MiXCR, producing one record per CDR3 protein. Here the sample spans some 4,500 distinct CDR3 sequences, about 26% being singletons. This specimen comes from a study of T-cell reconstitution after alpha-beta-depleted transplantation in children. Notes on the study in general: Surviving thymic progenitors and recipient T cells were the source of high TCRbeta diversity at day 60 in some patients.

The chain uses TRBV5-1 and TRBJ2-1; D is undetermined. This clonotype was sampled from a boy younger than two who had a stem cell transplant for SCID, so the T cells may come from the graft donor. The input for sequencing was PBMCs, mostly from graft donor cells, taken 60 days after TCRalphabeta/CD19-depleted stem cell transplant. The CDR3 coding sequence is TGCGCCAGCAGCTTGGAGGGTTACTCCTACAATGAGCAGTTCTTC. Translation: CASSLEGYSYNEQFF. Filled out from reference TRBV5-1 and TRBJ2-1, the complete variable domain reads KAGVTQTPRYLIKTRGQQVTLSCSPISGHRSVSWYQQTPGQGLQFLFEYFSETQRNKGNFPGRFSGRQFSNSRSEMNVSTLELGDSALYLCASSLEGYSYNEQFFGPGTRLTVL.